The clone carrying this T cell receptor (beta chain) has more than one count but fewer than ten. Its antigen is not known. These data come from a study of cytomegalovirus exposure and HLA in healthy donors. Overall study findings and caveats: According to a later analysis, most TCR beta chains associated with CMV appeared HLA-restricted. A list of roughly 180 TCR beta chains associated with cytomegalovirus was given.

PCR primers comprised 60 Vbeta and 13 Jbeta primers. Sequencing used immunoSEQ multiplex PCR; TCRdb keeps in-frame clones, though not all of them. The sample lists some 96,000 clones, around 77% seen once, with 19% in the top ten. The trim removed 0 bases at V and 7 bases at J, leaving 6 bases unmatched. The CDR3 extends over 14 amino acids. Germline lookup yields CDR1 SGDLS and CDR2 YYNGEE. V is TRBV9 and J is TRBJ1-2; 7 bases are a match to TRBD1. The sequenced sample consisted of PBMCs. This receptor was obtained from an older woman in good health and CMV-seropositive. CDR3 DNA: TGTGCCAGCAGCGTAGTAACAGGGGAGCGTGGCTACACCTTC. Encoded protein: CASSVVTGERGYTF.